Following are 22 T cell receptor beta chains from one sample sequenced in a study of shared clonotypes between healthy human individuals. Here immunoSEQ multiplex PCR was the method, and the copy in TCRdb shows in-frame clones only, minus some. The data show fewer than 1.6 million clones, roughly 98.5% seen once. Specimen: naive CD4+ T cells sorted from blood. Subset in this sample: CD45RA+ positively selected. These receptors all come from a man aged 30 to 39 in good health.

This sequence joins TRBV5-1 and TRBJ2-7, with 7 bases aligning to TRBD2. Germline V gives CDR1 SGHRS, CDR2 YFSETQ. After removal of 0 bases from V and 2 bases from J, the junction contained 5 bases not matched to a gene. The CDR3 runs 15 residues. CDR3 coding DNA: TGCGCCAGCAGCTTGGTCAGCGGGGCCACCTACGAGCAGTACTTC. Its protein is CASSLVSGATYEQYF.

This chain joins TRBV14 and TRBJ2-7; either TRBD1 or TRBD2 may fit D (5 bases each). Trimming removed 4 bases at V and 2 bases at J, with 12 bases between. The CDR3 is 14 residues long. Germline CDR1 reads SGHDN; CDR2 reads FVKESK. The CDR3 coding sequence is TGTGCCAGCAGCCGGGACGATTTGACCTACGAGCAGTACTTC. Protein product: CASSRDDLTYEQYF. Full variable domain (remainder filled in from reference TRBV14 and TRBJ2-7): EAGVTQFPSHSVIEKGQTVTLRCDPISGHDNLYWYRRVMGKEIKFLLHFVKESKQDESGMPNNRFLAERTGGTYSTLKVQPAELEDSGVYFCASSRDDLTYEQYFGPGTRLTVT.

Notes on this clone: In the same sample, other DNA sequences code for this CDR3. The chain is built from TRBV10-3 and TRBJ2-3; TRBD1 matches at 7 bases. The CDR3 covers 13 residues. V was pared by 4 bases and J by 3 bases, with 1 base of the junction left unmatched. Germline V gene lookup returns CDR1 ENHRY and CDR2 SYGVKD. In DNA form, the CDR3 reads TGTGCCATCAGTGGACAGGGAACAGATACGCAGTATTTT. This encodes CAISGQGTDTQYF.

This clone occurred once. V and J are TRBV7-9 and TRBJ2-2; perhaps TRBD1 as D (6 bases). Germline V gene sequence: CDR1 SEHNR, CDR2 FQNEAQ (reference sequence). V was trimmed by 2 bases and J by 7 bases, leaving 23 bases between them. This CDR3 comprises 18 residues. The CDR3 nucleotides read TGTGCCAGCAGCTTAAGCCCACAGGGCAGGGCCCCTCACGGGGAGCTGTTTTTT. It codes for CASSLSPQGRAPHGELFF.

The chain has TRBV7-9 and TRBJ1-3, with 9 positions matching TRBD1. V was pared by 6 bases and J by 2 bases, with 5 bases of the junction left unmatched. CDR1 is SEHNR, CDR2 FQNEAQ, per germline (reference sequence). CDR3 size: 15 residues. The CDR3 here is CASRPGTGTGNTIYF. For the CDR3, the DNA is TGTGCCAGCAGACCAGGGACAGGGACTGGAAACACCATATATTTT.

The CDR3 is CASRLDRNNEQFF. CDR3 nucleotide sequence: TGCGCCAGCAGACTAGACAGAAACAATGAGCAGTTCTTC. The chain couples TRBV10-1 to TRBJ2-1; D tentatively fits TRBD1 or TRBD2 (5 bases each). Trimming took off 6 bases at V and 5 bases at J, with 11 bases between the two ends. The germline V gene has CDR1 WNHNN and CDR2 SYGVQD (reference sequence). The CDR3 runs 13 residues.

The chain recombines TRBV18 with TRBJ2-3; D is unresolved. CDR1 is KGHSH and CDR2 is LQKENI in the germline V gene. This CDR3 spans 13 amino acids. Trimming removed 0 bases at V and 3 bases at J, with 4 bases between. The CDR3 DNA sequence: TGTGCCAGCTCACCACCTTGGACAGATACGCAGTATTTT. Residues: CASSPPWTDTQYF. The whole variable domain, filled in from reference TRBV18 and TRBJ2-3, reads NAGVMQNPRHLVRRRGQEARLRCSPMKGHSHVYWYRQLPEEGLKFMVYLQKENIIDESGMPKERFSAEFPKEGPSILRIQQVVRGDSAAYFCASSPPWTDTQYFGPGTRLTVL.

This clone has a handful of counts. The chain couples TRBV27 to TRBJ1-2, with a tentative D call TRBD1 (6 bases). Germline V CDR1 and CDR2: MNHEY, SMNVEV (reference sequence). Trimming pared 2 bases from V and 7 bases from J, leaving 11 bases between. The CDR3 is 13 residues long. CDR3 sequence (DNA): TGTGCCAGCAGTTTAACTACAGGGCGTGGCTACACCTTC. This gives the protein CASSLTTGRGYTF.

V is TRBV5-4 and J is TRBJ2-1, with 10 bases aligning to TRBD2. Germline loops: CDR1 SGHNT, CDR2 YYREEE (reference sequence). The V gene end was trimmed by 4 bases and the J gene end by 8 bases; junction bases not matched to a gene: 9. This CDR3 has 15 residues. The CDR3 sequence: CASSLHGTSVHEQFF. The CDR3 DNA is TGTGCCAGCAGCCTCCACGGGACTAGCGTCCATGAGCAGTTCTTC.

This clone has just one count. The V and J genes are TRBV11-2 and TRBJ2-5; D gene ambiguous. V gave up 5 bases and J gave up 5 bases, with 6 bases separating them. The CDR3 has 11 amino acids. Germline V CDR1 and CDR2: SGHAT, FQNNGV. The CDR3, as DNA: TGTGCCAGCAGCCAACTTGAGACCCAGTACTTC. Its translation is CASSQLETQYF.

This chain joins TRBV28 and TRBJ1-2; D gene ambiguous. Germline CDR1 and CDR2: MDHEN and SYDVKM. The CDR3 runs 11 residues. V lost 10 bases and J 8 bases, leaving 14 bases between the germline ends. CDR3 coding DNA: TGTGCCATCGCGGGTGGTCTCGGCTACACCTTC. Its translation: CAIAGGLGYTF.

The rearrangement joins TRBV2 to TRBJ1-1; D is unresolved. The CDR3 sequence is 15 residues long. The V end was cut by 3 bases, the J end by 0 bases, with 11 bases between. Per the germline V gene, CDR1 is SNHLY and CDR2 is FYNNEI. The CDR3 is CASSDRRAVNTEAFF. CDR3 DNA: TGTGCCAGCAGTGACCGGCGGGCGGTGAACACTGAAGCTTTCTTT.

The rearrangement links TRBV5-1 to TRBJ2-7; TRBD1 might be the D (6 bases). Trimming removed 4 bases from V and 7 bases from J, with 9 bases in between. CDR1 and CDR2 (germline): SGHRS, YFSETQ. The CDR3 loop spans 11 amino acids. In DNA form, the CDR3 reads TGCGCCAGCAGCGACAGGTTAGAGCAGTACTTC. Translation gives CASSDRLEQYF.

CDR3 amino acids: CASSSLGTPSEQYF. The CDR3 DNA reads TGTGCCAGCAGTTCTCTCGGGACTCCTAGCGAGCAGTACTTC. This chain uses TRBV27 with TRBJ2-7; weak D call: TRBD2 (6 bases). The CDR3 length is 14 residues. Trimming shortened V by 4 bases and J by 6 bases, and 16 bases separated the two germline ends. Germline V gives CDR1 MNHEY, CDR2 SMNVEV (reference sequence).

Written as DNA, the CDR3 is TGTGCCAGCAGCCTGACCGGGACAGGGAATGAAAAACTGTTTTTT. It encodes CASSLTGTGNEKLFF. The chain combines TRBV5-6 with TRBJ1-4; 9 bases map to TRBD1. Trimming removed 4 bases from V and 5 bases from J; junction bases left unmatched: 6. Looked up from germline, CDR1 is SGHDT and CDR2 is YYEEEE. There are 15 residues in the CDR3.

The rearrangement joins TRBV7-9 to TRBJ2-2; tentative D call: TRBD2 (6 bases). CDR3 size: 18 residues. The germline gives CDR1 SEHNR, CDR2 FQNEAQ (reference sequence). V was pared by 5 bases and J by 1 base, with 20 bases between. The CDR3 DNA reads TGTGCCAGCAGCCATCGAGGGGTACGGGAGATGAACACCGGGGAGCTGTTTTTT. The encoded protein is CASSHRGVREMNTGELFF.

This sequence joins TRBV5-8 and TRBJ2-7, with D possibly being TRBD2 (6 bases). The ends were cut back, 4 bases at V and 2 bases at J, with 19 bases in the middle. CDR3 length: 16 residues. Germline-derived CDR1 and CDR2 are SGHTS and YDEGEE. CDR3 nucleotide sequence: TGTGCCAGCAGCCGGACGGAGGGCTCGTGGACCTACGAGCAGTACTTC. This gives the protein CASSRTEGSWTYEQYF.

This clone was detected once. The V call is TRBV5-6, the J call TRBJ2-2; TRBD2 aligns across 12 bases. The CDR3 consists of 16 residues. The V gene end was trimmed by 4 bases and the J gene end by 2 bases; junction bases not matched to a gene: 3. In germline, CDR1 is SGHDT, CDR2 YYEEEE. CDR3 DNA: TGTGCCAGCAGCCTAGCGGGAGGGCCCAACACCGGGGAGCTGTTTTTT. Amino acids: CASSLAGGPNTGELFF.

V and J are TRBV6-5 and TRBJ2-3; the match to TRBD1 covers 9 bases. V was pared by 6 bases and J by 0 bases, with 4 bases of the junction left unmatched. CDR1 MNHEY and CDR2 SVGAGI come from the germline V gene. The CDR3 is 15 residues long. The CDR3 nucleotides are TGTGCCAGCAGATCACAGGGGGCTAGCACAGATACGCAGTATTTT. It specifies CASRSQGASTDTQYF.

This clone has only one observation. The chain has TRBV7-9 and TRBJ2-3; TRBD2 might be the D (5 bases). V dropped 4 bases and J dropped 0 bases, with 8 bases sitting between them. CDR3 length: 14 residues. The germline V gene encodes CDR1 SEHNR and CDR2 FQNEAQ (reference sequence). CDR3 coding DNA: TGTGCCAGCAGCTGGAGCGGAAGCACAGATACGCAGTATTTT. As protein: CASSWSGSTDTQYF.

The chain combines TRBV30 with TRBJ1-5; TRBD1 matches at 7 bases. J gave up 2 bases and V 5 bases, and 3 bases lay outside the gene matches. CDR1 is GTSNPN, CDR2 SVGIG, per germline (reference sequence). This CDR3 spans 13 amino acids. CDR3 sequence reads: CAWETGGNQPQHF. The CDR3 DNA follows: TGTGCCTGGGAAACAGGGGGCAATCAGCCCCAGCATTTT.

The chain is built from TRBV28 and TRBJ1-3, with D unresolved. The germline V gene encodes CDR1 MDHEN and CDR2 SYDVKM. The CDR3 loop spans 14 amino acids. Trimming removed 3 bases at V and 0 bases at J, with 6 bases between. The DNA of the CDR3 is TGTGCCAGCAGTTTCTCTACCTCTGGAAACACCATATATTTT. Residues: CASSFSTSGNTIYF.